This is a list of T cell receptor beta chains from one sample in a study of T cells after yellow fever vaccination. TCRdb called the 5' RACE reads again in MiXCR, with one record for every CDR3 protein. The sample lists 20,000 to 25,000 distinct CDR3 sequences, around 5.2% occurring once. The source was PBMCs, either bulk or a sorted T-cell subset (CD4+, CD8+, memory, or dextramer-sorted; not recorded which), collected about 49 days after the first yellow fever vaccination. The source of these receptors is a man between 18 and 29 years old who received the YFV17D yellow fever vaccine. The CDR3 runs from the conserved cysteine through the conserved F or W. D genes are given only for firm matches. Expanded clones are given a class, and other clones once, few, many or no size at all.

>many|.|TRBV5-1|TRBJ2-7
CASSPGIGSSYEQYF
TGCGCCAGCAGCCCGGGGATTGGGAGCTCCTACGAGCAGTACTTC
>many|.|TRBV11-2|TRBJ1-5
CASSLDRGDQPQHF
TGTGCCAGCAGCTTAGATCGTGGGGATCAGCCCCAGCATTTT
>few|.|TRBV3-1|TRBJ2-1
CASSLYPLSGLYNEQFF
TGTGCCAGCAGCCTTTACCCTTTAAGCGGATTGTACAATGAGCAGTTCTTC
>many|.|TRBV10-3|TRBJ2-3
CAISVQGRGTDTQYF
TGTGCCATCAGTGTCCAGGGTAGAGGCACAGATACGCAGTATTTT
>many|TRBD1|TRBV7-9|TRBJ2-3
CASTMTGADTQYF
TGTGCCAGCACCATGACAGGGGCAGATACGCAGTATTTT
>many|TRBD1|TRBV5-4|TRBJ1-2
CASSLGGGQSNYGYTF
TGTGCCAGCAGCTTGGGAGGGGGACAGAGCAACTATGGCTACACCTTC
>few|TRBD1|TRBV2|TRBJ2-1
CASKVGQGAYNEQFF
TGTGCCAGCAAGGTCGGACAGGGAGCCTACAATGAGCAGTTCTTC
>many|TRBD1|TRBV10-2|TRBJ2-2
CASSGGQGHTGELFF
TGCGCCAGCAGTGGGGGACAGGGTCACACCGGGGAGCTGTTTTTT
>many|.|TRBV2|TRBJ1-1
CASSYNGLNTEAFF
TGTGCCAGCAGTTATAACGGACTAAACACTGAAGCTTTCTTT
>many|.|TRBV19|TRBJ1-1
CASNPTGVTEAFF
TGTGCCAGTAATCCGACGGGAGTCACTGAAGCTTTCTTT
>many|TRBD1|TRBV18|TRBJ1-1
CASSPFTSGGRGTEAFF
TGTGCCAGCTCACCTTTCACTTCAGGGGGTCGAGGCACTGAAGCTTTCTTT
>many|TRBD2|TRBV27|TRBJ2-1
CASSRGLANEQFF
TGTGCCAGCAGCCGGGGACTAGCCAATGAGCAGTTCTTC
>many|.|TRBV18|TRBJ2-5
CASSPRRRETQYF
TGTGCCAGCTCACCCCGTCGTCGTGAGACCCAGTACTTC
>.|.|TRBV12-3/TRBV12-4|TRBJ2-1
CASGLGNNEQFF
TGTGCCAGCGGTTTGGGCAACAATGAGCAGTTCTTC
>many|.|TRBV5-4|TRBJ1-2
CASSSRGGTNYGYTF
TGTGCCAGCAGCTCCCGGGGAGGGACTAACTATGGCTACACCTTC
>many|TRBD1|TRBV12-3/TRBV12-4|TRBJ1-1
CASSSNRGLGAFF
TGTGCCAGCAGTTCCAACAGGGGGCTCGGAGCTTTCTTT
>many|TRBD2|TRBV19|TRBJ2-7
CASSSGGPYEQYF
TGTGCCAGTAGCTCGGGGGGACCCTACGAGCAGTACTTC
>.|TRBD1|TRBV5-4|TRBJ2-5
CASNRGQETQYF
TGTGCCAGCAACAGGGGGCAAGAGACCCAGTACTTC
>many|TRBD2|TRBV7-6|TRBJ2-1
CASRQSGGAHSYNEQFF
TGTGCCAGCAGACAAAGCGGGGGGGCCCACTCCTACAATGAGCAGTTCTTC
>many|.|TRBV6-5|TRBJ2-7
CASSYSLDTNEQYF
TGTGCCAGCAGTTACTCTTTAGATACCAACGAGCAGTACTTC
>few|.|TRBV6-1|TRBJ1-3
CASRPGHSGNTIYF
TGTGCCAGCAGGCCGGGACACTCTGGAAACACCATATATTTT
>many|.|TRBV7-3|TRBJ2-1
CASSLEASSYNEQFF
TGTGCCAGCAGCTTAGAGGCTAGCTCCTACAATGAGCAGTTCTTC
>many|.|TRBV5-8|TRBJ2-7
CASSLASGQGNPYEQYF
TGTGCCAGCAGCTTGGCCTCGGGGCAGGGTAACCCCTACGAGCAGTACTTC
>many|.|TRBV12-3/TRBV12-4|TRBJ2-5
CASSLLAHQETQYF
TGTGCCAGCAGTTTACTAGCGCACCAAGAGACCCAGTACTTC
>many|.|TRBV7-9|TRBJ2-7
CASSQAGGVYEQYF
TGTGCCAGCAGCCAGGCAGGAGGGGTCTACGAGCAGTACTTC
>.|TRBD1|TRBV4-3|TRBJ2-1
CSSSPGTGSDNEQFF
TGCTCCAGCAGCCCCGGGACAGGGTCTGACAATGAGCAGTTCTTC
>many|TRBD2|TRBV3-1|TRBJ2-5
CASLGTRSSLGETQYF
TGTGCCAGCCTCGGGACTAGGAGCTCCTTGGGGGAGACCCAGTACTTC
>many|TRBD2|TRBV10-3|TRBJ2-1
CAISLPAGGRNEQFF
TGTGCCATCAGTCTACCAGCGGGGGGGAGGAATGAGCAGTTCTTC
>many|.|TRBV5-5|TRBJ2-3
CASSDGTEADTQYF
TGTGCCAGCAGCGACGGGACGGAAGCTGATACGCAGTATTTT
>many|.|TRBV7-9|TRBJ1-1
CASSTKSDIEREAFF
TGTGCCAGCAGTACAAAAAGCGACATCGAGAGAGAAGCTTTCTTT
>medium-sized|.|TRBV7-9|TRBJ2-5
CASSLEGQETQYF
TGTGCCAGCAGCTTAGAGGGCCAAGAGACCCAGTACTTC
>many|.|TRBV25-1|TRBJ1-2
CASSSGRGYTF
TGTGCCAGCAGTTCGGGAAGGGGCTACACCTTC
>many|TRBD2|TRBV20-1|TRBJ2-5
CSAKWTSWETQYF
TGCAGTGCCAAGTGGACTAGCTGGGAGACCCAGTACTTC
>many|.|TRBV12-3/TRBV12-4|TRBJ1-2
CASSPGAGYGYTF
TGTGCCAGCAGTCCGGGGGCGGGGTATGGCTACACCTTC
>.|.|TRBV7-7|TRBJ2-5
CASSFYGLQETQYF
TGTGCTAGCAGCTTCTACGGACTCCAAGAGACCCAGTACTTC
>many|TRBD2|TRBV4-3|TRBJ2-5
CASSQGRGGRETQYF
TGCGCCAGCAGCCAAGGGCGGGGGGGCCGAGAGACCCAGTACTTC
>many|.|TRBV6-5|TRBJ2-1
CASSYSRRGDSSYNEQFF
TGTGCCAGCAGTTACTCGCGGCGGGGGGACAGCTCCTACAATGAGCAGTTCTTC
>many|.|TRBV27|TRBJ1-5
CASRPMGLYSNQPQHF
TGTGCCAGCAGGCCGATGGGGCTATATAGCAATCAGCCCCAGCATTTT
>many|.|TRBV5-1|TRBJ1-2
CASSLAANYGYTF
TGCGCCAGCAGCTTGGCAGCTAACTATGGCTACACCTTC
>many|.|TRBV15|TRBJ2-2
CATSRDLTGGFTGELFF
TGTGCCACCAGCAGAGATTTAACAGGAGGATTCACCGGGGAGCTGTTTTTT
>many|.|TRBV24-1|TRBJ1-6
CATSEGGRDNSPLHF
TGTGCCACCAGTGAGGGGGGGCGCGATAATTCACCCCTCCACTTT
>many|.|TRBV9|TRBJ2-2
CASSPRAGAGTGELFF
TGTGCCAGCAGCCCCCGCGCGGGTGCGGGCACCGGGGAGCTGTTTTTT
>many|.|TRBV10-3|TRBJ2-3
CAISLTTSTDTQYF
TGTGCCATCAGCCTGACAACTAGCACAGATACGCAGTATTTT
>many|.|TRBV20-1|TRBJ1-5
CSARGGIGQYSNQPQHF
TGCAGTGCTAGAGGGGGAATAGGACAGTATAGCAATCAGCCCCAGCATTTT
>many|.|TRBV19|TRBJ1-1
CASSVEGWSGTEAFF
TGTGCCAGTAGCGTGGAGGGATGGTCGGGTACTGAAGCTTTCTTT
>many|TRBD2|TRBV30|TRBJ2-1
CAWSRGGTYNEQFF
TGTGCCTGGAGTCGCGGGGGGACGTACAATGAGCAGTTCTTC
>many|TRBD1|TRBV30|TRBJ2-7
CAWSAGQGAIGSYEQYF
TGTGCCTGGAGTGCCGGACAGGGGGCGATAGGATCCTACGAGCAGTACTTC
>many|.|TRBV4-3|TRBJ1-4
CASSQTGSTNEKLFF
TGCGCCAGCAGCCAAACAGGTTCAACTAATGAAAAACTGTTTTTT
>many|.|TRBV3-1|TRBJ1-2
CASSQSTVGYTF
TGTGCCAGCAGCCAATCAACGGTGGGCTACACCTTC
>many|.|TRBV25-1|TRBJ2-1
CASSVPTRPPGAYKNEQFF
TGTGCCAGCAGTGTCCCGACTAGACCTCCAGGGGCTTACAAGAATGAGCAGTTCTTC